The entry below describes one TCR beta chain. The antigen is not known. This sample stems from a study of T cell responses to AZD1222 COVID-19 vaccine. Across the study: Timing groups of about 4 and about 12 weeks for second doses were pooled. Study outcomes and limitations: Two AZD1222 doses significantly raised spike-specific TCR breadth and depth over controls. Donors were mostly white British, more females; clonal diversity possibly underestimated. At 160-218 and 743-854, vaccine-associated CD4 TCRs were dominant, and they spanned spike.

The CDR3 runs 14 residues. CDR1 is MNHEY and CDR2 is SVGAGI in the germline V gene. Unmatched junction bases numbered 5, after V lost 7 bases and J lost 7 bases. Sequenced by immunoSEQ multiplex PCR; TCRdb stores in-frame clones only, minus some. In the table there are over 100,000 clones, roughly 84% of which are singletons. The sample here was peripheral blood, taken on day 0 of AZD1222 vaccination. J is TRBJ1-4 and V is TRBV6-5; TRBD1 matches 11 bases. The receptor comes from an adult in good health. CDR3 DNA: TGTGCCAGCACCGGACAGGGGGCCGGTGAAAAACTGTTTTTT. Its translation is CASTGQGAGEKLFF.